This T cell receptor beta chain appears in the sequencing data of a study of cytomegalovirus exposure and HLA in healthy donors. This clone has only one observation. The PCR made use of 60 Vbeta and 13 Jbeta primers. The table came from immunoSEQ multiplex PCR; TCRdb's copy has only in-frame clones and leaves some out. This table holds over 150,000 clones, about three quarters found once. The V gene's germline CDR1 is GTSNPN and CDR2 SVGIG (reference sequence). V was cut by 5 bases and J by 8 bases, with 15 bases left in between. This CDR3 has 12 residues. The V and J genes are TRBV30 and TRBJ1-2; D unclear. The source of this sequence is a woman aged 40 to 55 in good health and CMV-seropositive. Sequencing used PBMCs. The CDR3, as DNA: TGTGCCTGGGACGGGCCGTCGGGAGGCTACACCTTC. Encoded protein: CAWDGPSGGYTF. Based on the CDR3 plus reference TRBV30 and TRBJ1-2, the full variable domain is SQTIHQWPATLVQPVGSPLSLECTVEGTSNPNLYWYRQAAGRGLQLLFYSVGIGQISSEVPQNLSASRPQDRQFILSSKKLLLSDSGFYLCAWDGPSGGYTFGSGTRLTVV.